This T cell receptor beta chain originates from a study of OX40 agonist ivuxolimab in advanced cancers. About the research overall: Cohort: approximately 83% men, mean age about 60, aged about 23 to 79. Study results and limitations: Expanded clones were, on average, more numerous in CD8+ T cells than in CD4+. CD4+ and CD8+ blood T cells expanded clonally by week 6 at 0.1 to 3.0 mg/kg.

CDR1 and CDR2 (germline): SGHNT, YENEEA. V dropped 6 bases and J dropped 0; count of bases not matched to a gene: 1. The CDR3 runs 13 residues. Of note for this clone: Antigen: not known.

Assay used: immunoSEQ multiplex PCR; TCRdb lists only in-frame clones, some missing. The data contain about 49,000 clones, 70% to 90% of them singletons. The receptor was isolated from an adult with an advanced solid tumor such as melanoma, head and neck, liver or kidney cancer. The chain joins TRBV11-3 to TRBJ2-7; 8 bases agree with TRBD1. The sample here was CD4+ or CD8+ T cells sorted from blood, taken in a trial of the OX40 agonist ivuxolimab. CDR3: CASSGQGSYEQYF. The CDR3 DNA sequence: TGTGCCAGCAGTGGACAGGGCTCCTACGAGCAGTACTTC. The full variable domain, completed using reference TRBV11-3 and TRBJ2-7, is EAGVVQSPRYKIIEKKQPVAFWCNPISGHNTLYWYLQNLGQGPELLIRYENEEAVDDSQLPKDRFSAERLKGVDSTLKIQPAELGDSAVYLCASSGQGSYEQYFGPGTRLTVT.